A single sample gave rise to the 10 T cell receptor beta chains below, sequenced in a study of shared clonotypes between healthy human individuals. CD45RO-negative, CCR7-positively selected cells formed the naive CD8 fraction, excluding terminally differentiated effector memory CD45RA+ cells. Data came from immunoSEQ multiplex PCR; TCRdb stores just in-frame clones and leaves some out. The sample lists more than 500,000 clones, around 95% occurring once. The specimen was naive CD8+ T cells sorted from blood. All receptors come from a woman in her 30s in good health.

The chain combines TRBV19 with TRBJ1-4; D unclear. Trimming removed 5 bases from V and 8 bases from J, with 12 bases in between. Germline CDR1 reads LNHDA; CDR2 reads SQIVND (reference sequence). This CDR3 is built from 13 residues. The CDR3 DNA reads TGTGCCAGTAGTCCGCAAGAAGTAGAAAAACTGTTTTTT. Encoded protein: CASSPQEVEKLFF.

On this clone: At the DNA level, this CDR3 is encoded by other sequences in the same sample as well. This chain uses TRBV11-2 with TRBJ2-7, with 7 bases identical to TRBD1. The germline gives CDR1 SGHAT, CDR2 FQNNGV. The V gene end was trimmed by 1 base and the J gene end by 2 bases; junction bases not matched to a gene: 2. The CDR3 totals 14 residues. CDR3 bases: TGTGCCAGCAGCTTAGGTACAGGGGCCTACGAGCAGTACTTC. Encoded protein: CASSLGTGAYEQYF.

The chain links TRBV7-9 to TRBJ2-3, with D hard to call. The CDR3 runs 12 residues. V gave up 1 base and J gave up 11 bases, with 10 bases separating them. Germline V gene sequence: CDR1 SEHNR, CDR2 FQNEAQ (reference sequence). The chain's CDR3 is CASSLDIRLQYF. The CDR3, as DNA: TGTGCCAGCAGCTTAGATATACGACTGCAGTATTTT. The full variable domain, its missing parts supplied by reference TRBV7-9 and TRBJ2-3, is DTGVSQNPRHKITKRGQNVTFRCDPISEHNRLYWYRQTLGQGPEFLTYFQNEAQLEKSRLLSDRFSAERPKGSFSTLEIQRTEQGDSAMYLCASSLDIRLQYFGPGTRLTVL.

The chain has TRBV13 and TRBJ2-7; the D is unclear. V was trimmed by 5 bases and J by 2 bases, leaving 4 bases between them. Germline V gene sequence: CDR1 PRHDT, CDR2 FYEKMQ (reference sequence). This CDR3 has 11 amino acids. The CDR3, as DNA: TGTGCCAGCAGCCCTGCCTACGAGCAGTACTTC. Its translation: CASSPAYEQYF.

The chain carries TRBV9 and TRBJ2-1, with 8 bases lining up with TRBD1. V trimming: 2 bases; J trimming: 8 bases; junction bases outside the gene matches: 6. CDR3 length: 14 residues. Germline CDR1 is SGDLS and CDR2 is YYNGEE. CDR3 nucleotides: TGTGCCAGCAGCGTTCAGGGGGCAGGCTATGAGCAGTTCTTC. Amino acids: CASSVQGAGYEQFF. Variable domain in full (rest from reference TRBV9 and TRBJ2-1): DSGVTQTPKHLITATGQRVTLRCSPRSGDLSVYWYQQSLDQGLQFLIQYYNGEERAKGNILERFSAQQFPDLHSELNLSSLELGDSALYFCASSVQGAGYEQFFGPGTRLTVL.

The chain combines TRBV29-1 with TRBJ1-2, with D possibly TRBD1 on 6 matching bases. CDR3 length: 19 residues. Per the germline V gene, CDR1 is SQVTM and CDR2 is ANQGSEA. V lost 0 bases, J lost 0 bases, and 23 bases lay in between. In nucleotides, the CDR3 is TGCAGCGTTGAAGATTTCGAGAACAGGGTCAGCGGGTCTAACTATGGCTACACCTTC. Its protein product is CSVEDFENRVSGSNYGYTF.

V and J are TRBV7-8 and TRBJ2-2; D gene unclear. The CDR3 is made up of 15 amino acids. Germline V gives CDR1 SGHVS, CDR2 FQNEAQ. The V and J ends lost 5 bases and 2 bases respectively, with 12 bases between them. The CDR3 DNA reads TGTGCCAGCAGCCACCGGGCTTATAACACCGGGGAGCTGTTTTTT. This gives the protein CASSHRAYNTGELFF.

The genes are TRBV27 and TRBJ2-2; no definite D call. Trimming stripped 4 bases from V and 6 bases from J, with 9 bases between. Per germline, CDR1 MNHEY and CDR2 SMNVEV (reference sequence). This CDR3 has 13 residues. CDR3 in DNA: TGTGCCAGCAGTTGGGTCGTCCCCGGGGAGCTGTTTTTT. Its translation is CASSWVVPGELFF.

The chain couples TRBV5-6 to TRBJ1-3, with D maybe TRBD1 (5 bases). Germline lookup yields CDR1 SGHDT and CDR2 YYEEEE. Trimming took off 2 bases at V and 2 bases at J, with 14 bases between the two ends. The CDR3 spans 16 residues. The chain's CDR3 is CASSLARDLTGNTIYF. In DNA, the CDR3 is TGTGCCAGCAGCTTAGCCAGGGATCTAACTGGAAACACCATATATTTT.

The chain combines TRBV28 with TRBJ1-5; D gene unclear. V lost 6 bases, J lost 1 base, and 10 bases lay in between. The CDR3 is 14 residues long. CDR1 MDHEN and CDR2 SYDVKM come from the germline V gene. CDR3 in amino acids: CASSHLGSNQPQHF. CDR3 DNA sequence: TGTGCCAGCAGCCACCTTGGGAGCAATCAGCCCCAGCATTTT. Full variable domain (outside the CDR3, taken from reference TRBV28 and TRBJ1-5): DVKVTQSSRYLVKRTGEKVFLECVQDMDHENMFWYRQDPGLGLRLIYFSYDVKMKEKGDIPEGYSVSREKKERFSLILESASTNQTSMYLCASSHLGSNQPQHFGDGTRLSIL.